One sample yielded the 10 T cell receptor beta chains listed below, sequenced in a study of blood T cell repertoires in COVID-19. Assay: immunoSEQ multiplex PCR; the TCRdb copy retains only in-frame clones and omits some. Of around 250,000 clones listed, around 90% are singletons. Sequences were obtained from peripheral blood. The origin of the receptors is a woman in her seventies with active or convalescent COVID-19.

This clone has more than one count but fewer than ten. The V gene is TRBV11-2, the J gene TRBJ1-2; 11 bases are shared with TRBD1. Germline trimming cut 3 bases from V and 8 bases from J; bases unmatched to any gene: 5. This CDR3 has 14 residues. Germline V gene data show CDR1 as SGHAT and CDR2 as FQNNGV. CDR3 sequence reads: CASSFGQGARGYTF. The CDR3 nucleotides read TGTGCCAGCAGCTTTGGACAGGGGGCCCGGGGCTACACCTTC.

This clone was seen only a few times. The DNA for the CDR3 is TGCGCCAGCAGCTTGGGGAGGAACACTGAAGCTTTCTTT. This sequence encodes CASSLGRNTEAFF. The chain has TRBV5-1 and TRBJ1-1; D not certain. Per the germline V gene, CDR1 is SGHRS and CDR2 is YFSETQ. The V and J ends lost 0 bases and 1 base respectively, with 4 bases between them. The CDR3 extends over 13 amino acids.

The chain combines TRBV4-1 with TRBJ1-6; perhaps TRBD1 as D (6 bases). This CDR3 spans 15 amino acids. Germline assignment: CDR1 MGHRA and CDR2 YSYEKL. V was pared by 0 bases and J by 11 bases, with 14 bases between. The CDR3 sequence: CASSQEGTGYTPLHF. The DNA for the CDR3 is TGCGCCAGCAGCCAAGAAGGCACAGGGTACACACCCCTCCACTTT.

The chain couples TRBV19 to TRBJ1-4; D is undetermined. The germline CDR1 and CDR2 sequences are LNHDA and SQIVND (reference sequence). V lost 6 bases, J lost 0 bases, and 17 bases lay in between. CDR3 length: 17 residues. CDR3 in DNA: TGTGCCAGTAGCTTGAACAGCAACCTGGCAACTAATGAAAAACTGTTTTTT. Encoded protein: CASSLNSNLATNEKLFF.

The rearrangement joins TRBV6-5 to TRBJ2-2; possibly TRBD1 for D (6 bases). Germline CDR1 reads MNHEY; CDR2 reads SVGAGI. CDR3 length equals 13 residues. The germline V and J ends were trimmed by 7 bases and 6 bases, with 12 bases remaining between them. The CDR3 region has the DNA TGTGCCAGCAAACACAGGGCCCCCGGGGAGCTGTTTTTT. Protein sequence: CASKHRAPGELFF.

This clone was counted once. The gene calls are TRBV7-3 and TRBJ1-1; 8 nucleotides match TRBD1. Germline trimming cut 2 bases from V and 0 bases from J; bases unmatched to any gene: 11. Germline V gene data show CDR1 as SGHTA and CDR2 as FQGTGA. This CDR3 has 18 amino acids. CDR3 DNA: TGTGCCAGCAGCTTAGCCCCCGGGACAGGATCCATGAACACTGAAGCTTTCTTT. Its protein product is CASSLAPGTGSMNTEAFF.

Written as DNA, the CDR3 is TGCGCCAGCAGCCAAGATGGGGAGTCCGGCTACACCTTC. Its protein is CASSQDGESGYTF. The chain employs TRBV4-3 and TRBJ1-2; D not certain. The V end was cut by 0 bases, the J end by 8 bases, with 10 bases between. Germline-derived CDR1 and CDR2 are LGHNA and YSLEER. The CDR3 has 13 amino acids.

The CDR3 protein is CASRTGGATGNTEAFF. CDR3 DNA sequence: TGTGCCAGCCGTACAGGGGGTGCTACAGGGAACACTGAAGCTTTCTTT. The chain links TRBV27 to TRBJ1-1; TRBD1 matches at 8 bases. Germline lookup yields CDR1 MNHEY and CDR2 SMNVEV (reference sequence). The CDR3 spans 16 residues. The trim removed 8 bases at V and 1 base at J, leaving 12 bases unmatched.

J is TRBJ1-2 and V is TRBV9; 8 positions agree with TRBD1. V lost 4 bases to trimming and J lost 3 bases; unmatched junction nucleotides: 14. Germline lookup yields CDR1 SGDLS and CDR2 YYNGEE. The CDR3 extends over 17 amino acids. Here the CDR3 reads CASSSRQGTLVYYGYTF. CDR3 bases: TGTGCCAGCAGCTCGCGACAGGGGACTTTAGTTTACTATGGCTACACCTTC.

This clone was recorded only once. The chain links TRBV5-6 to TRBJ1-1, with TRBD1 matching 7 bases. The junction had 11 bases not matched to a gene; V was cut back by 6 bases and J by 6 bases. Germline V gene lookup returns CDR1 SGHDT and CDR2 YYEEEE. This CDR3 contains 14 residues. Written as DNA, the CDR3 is TGTGCCAGCATTCTTGGCAGGGGGTTCGCTGAAGCTTTCTTT. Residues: CASILGRGFAEAFF.